This passage covers 4 T cell receptor beta chains from one sample sequenced in a study of cytomegalovirus exposure and HLA in healthy donors. 13 Jbeta primers and 60 Vbeta primers were used for the PCR. The repertoire was sequenced with immunoSEQ multiplex PCR; TCRdb's copy has only in-frame clones and lacks some. The sample lists 130,000 or so clones, 75% to 85% occurring once. The specimen sequenced was PBMCs. These receptors all come from a woman between 40 and 55 years old in good health and CMV-seronegative.

The count of this clone is one. CDR3 residues: CASTADRVYQETQYF. The CDR3 region has the DNA TGTGCCAGCACCGCCGACAGGGTGTACCAAGAGACCCAGTACTTC. The V and J genes are TRBV18 and TRBJ2-5, with 7 positions matching TRBD1. CDR3 length equals 15 residues. V lost 8 bases and J lost 0; bases outside the gene matches: 9. Germline-derived CDR1 and CDR2 are KGHSH and LQKENI.

V is TRBV4-3 and J is TRBJ2-3; TRBD2 matches 8 bases. In germline, CDR1 is LGHNA, CDR2 YSLEER. This CDR3 has 15 amino acids. J was trimmed by 3 bases and V by 0 bases; bases with no gene match: 2. The CDR3 coding sequence is TGCGCCAGCAGCCAAGAGGGACTAGTTACAGATACGCAGTATTTT. It translates to CASSQEGLVTDTQYF.

V and J are TRBV11-3 and TRBJ1-1; D remains unclear. The CDR3 runs to 13 residues. V shed 1 base and J shed 2 bases, with 5 bases lying between them. Germline CDR1 reads SGHNT; CDR2 reads YENEEA. The CDR3: CASSLVPNTEAFF. The CDR3 DNA sequence: TGTGCCAGCAGCTTAGTTCCAAACACTGAAGCTTTCTTT.

The count of this clone is one. This chain links TRBV9 with TRBJ1-3, with D tentatively TRBD1 (5 bases). V shed 3 bases and J shed 4 bases, with 8 bases lying between them. Germline CDR1 SGDLS, CDR2 YYNGEE. The CDR3 sequence is 13 residues long. CDR3 protein: CASSAGGGNTIYF. CDR3 DNA sequence: TGTGCCAGCAGCGCGGGGGGGGGAAACACCATATATTTT.